This TCR beta chain was sequenced for a study of T cells in localized non-small cell lung cancer. Study results and limitations: With higher T cell density in blood came longer overall survival. Compared with tumor, uninvolved adjacent lung displayed greater T cell clonality, ranking highest overall. Heterogeneity stays possible, as sequencing covered only one tumor region.

For this clone: The antigen remains undetermined.

Libraries were prepared by immunoSEQ multiplex PCR; TCRdb keeps only in-frame clonotypes and omits some of them. The sample includes roughly 40,000 clones, approximately 89% of them seen just once. The CDR3 length is 13 residues. Germline CDR1 reads SEHNR; CDR2 reads FQNEAQ (reference sequence). V gave up 3 bases and J gave up 3 bases, with 8 bases separating them. Sequencing used peripheral blood, obtained before any cancer treatment. The chain links TRBV7-9 to TRBJ1-1, with D possibly being TRBD1 (5 bases). This TCR derives from a woman aged 35-75 years with stage I lung adenocarcinoma. The CDR3 sequence is CASSFQQDTEAFF. Here the CDR3 DNA reads TGTGCCAGCAGCTTTCAACAGGACACTGAAGCTTTCTTT.